This T cell receptor beta chain was sequenced in a study of blood T cell repertoires in COVID-19. Study-wide context: Whether acute or convalescent, the COVID-19 samples came from the United States, Italy and Spain. Sources were T cells, B-cell-depleted T cells, or PBMCs; the material itself was cDNA or gDNA.

Authors' data handling: Nucleated cell number was recorded as an estimate derived from reference gene primer amplification. The assay was immunoSEQ multiplex PCR, and TCRdb's table has in-frame clones only and misses some. D and trimming were read from the DNA, whereas the V and J calls and clone size are those reported in that table. The sample has 80,000 to 100,000 clones, 90% to 95% seen once; the top ten hold 1.8%. Trimming removed 4 bases from V and 3 bases from J; junction bases left unmatched: 6. The CDR3 loop spans 15 amino acids. Germline V CDR1 and CDR2: SGHAT, FQNNGV. This clone was picked up one time.

The sequenced material came from peripheral blood. This sequence joins TRBV11-2 and TRBJ2-1, with TRBD1 matching 7 bases. This sequence originates from a human donor with active COVID-19. The donor label of this sample is uncertain. DNA of the CDR3: TGTGCCAGCAGCTCACAGGGGCCGATCTACAATGAGCAGTTCTTC. Residues: CASSSQGPIYNEQFF. Combining the CDR3 with reference TRBV11-2 and TRBJ2-1 gives the whole variable domain EAGVAQSPRYKIIEKRQSVAFWCNPISGHATLYWYQQILGQGPKLLIQFQNNGVVDDSQLPKDRFSAERLKGVDSTLKIQPAKLEDSAVYLCASSSQGPIYNEQFFGPGTRLTVL.